The 6 T cell receptor beta chains given below trace back to one sample, sequenced in a study of T cells after yellow fever vaccination. From the 5' RACE reads, TCRdb called clonotypes with MiXCR, one entry per CDR3 protein. The sample carries a few hundred thousand distinct CDR3 sequences, less than 20% recorded once. This material consisted of PBMCs, taken 4 to 6 days after the first yellow fever vaccination. The receptors come from a man in his late teens or twenties who received the YFV17D yellow fever vaccine.

A few counts support this clonotype. The V gene is TRBV6-1, the J gene TRBJ2-7, with 10 nucleotides matching TRBD2. The CDR3 totals 13 residues. The germline V gene has CDR1 MNHNS and CDR2 SASEGT. The trim removed 2 bases at V and 10 bases at J, leaving 5 bases unmatched. CDR3 in amino acids: CASSELAGVHQYV. DNA of the CDR3: TGTGCCAGCAGTGAACTAGCGGGGGTGCACCAGTACGTC.

This clonotype was seen only a few times. This chain links TRBV4-1 with TRBJ2-2, with 8 bases that match TRBD1. V lost 4 bases to trimming and J lost 6 bases; unmatched junction nucleotides: 7. Germline V CDR1 and CDR2: MGHRA, YSYEKL. This CDR3 region has 15 residues. The CDR3 DNA reads TGCGCCAGCAGCCGCTTGACAGGGGTCCCCGGGGAGCTGTTTTTT. As protein: CASSRLTGVPGELFF.

This chain joins TRBV29-1 and TRBJ2-1; no clear D. CDR1 and CDR2 from the germline V gene are SQVTM and ANQGSEA. This CDR3 has 11 residues. V was pared by 4 bases and J by 7 bases, with 8 bases between. The CDR3: CSVGWFNEQFF. The CDR3 nucleotides are TGCAGCGTTGGGTGGTTTAATGAGCAGTTCTTC.

In this sample, this clonotype turned up many times. This chain uses TRBV1 with TRBJ1-1; the table gives TRBD1 as D, unverified against the DNA. TRBV1 is deemed a pseudogene. The CDR3 has 17 amino acids. The CDR3 DNA sequence: TGCACCAGCAGCCAAGAGGACTCCGGGACAGTGAACACTGAAGCTTTCTTT. This gives the protein CTSSQEDSGTVNTEAFF.

The genes are TRBV12-3 or TRBV12-4 and TRBJ1-3, with 8 positions matching TRBD1. The V gene end was trimmed by 3 bases and the J gene end by 5 bases; junction bases not matched to a gene: 6. The CDR3 length is 15 residues. The CDR3 DNA follows: TGTGCCAGCAGTTTCGCAGGGGGCGGAAGAAACACCATATATTTT. Amino acids: CASSFAGGGRNTIYF.

The gene calls are TRBV7-3 and TRBJ1-1; TRBD1 might be the D (5 bases). V lost 11 bases and J 6 bases, leaving 31 bases between the germline ends. Germline V gene lookup returns CDR1 SGHTA and CDR2 FQGTGA. This CDR3 contains 17 residues. CDR3 nucleotide sequence: TGTGCCCAACAGAGGGTCCATAGAGGAAGCGGGGACTCTGAAGCTTTCTTT. Translation gives CAQQRVHRGSGDSEAFF.